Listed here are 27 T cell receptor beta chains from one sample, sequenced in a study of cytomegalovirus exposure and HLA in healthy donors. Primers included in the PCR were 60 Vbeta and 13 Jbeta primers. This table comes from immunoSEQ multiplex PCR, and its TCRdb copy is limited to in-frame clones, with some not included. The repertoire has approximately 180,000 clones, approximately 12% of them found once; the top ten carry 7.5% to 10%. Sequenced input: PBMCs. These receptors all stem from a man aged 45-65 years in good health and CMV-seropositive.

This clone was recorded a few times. The CDR3 sequence: CASSLYRDSEAFF. The DNA for the CDR3 is TGTGCCAGCAGCCTCTACCGGGACAGTGAAGCTTTCTTT. The chain is built from TRBV7-2 and TRBJ1-1; 7 positions match TRBD1. CDR3 length: 13 amino acids. Trimming took 5 bases from V and 7 from J; bases not matched to a gene: 7. Germline assignment: CDR1 SGHTA and CDR2 FQGNSA.

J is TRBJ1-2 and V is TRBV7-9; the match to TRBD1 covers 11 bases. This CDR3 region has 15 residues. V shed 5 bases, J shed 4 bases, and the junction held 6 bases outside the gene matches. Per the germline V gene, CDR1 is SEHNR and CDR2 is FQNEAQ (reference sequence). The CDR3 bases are TGTGCCAGCAGCGCCGGGACAGGGGGAAGCTATGGCTACACCTTC. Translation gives CASSAGTGGSYGYTF.

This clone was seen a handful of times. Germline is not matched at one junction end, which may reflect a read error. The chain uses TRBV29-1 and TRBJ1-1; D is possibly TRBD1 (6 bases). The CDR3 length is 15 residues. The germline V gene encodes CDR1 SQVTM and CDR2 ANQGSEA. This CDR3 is CSAEHPRGANAEAFF. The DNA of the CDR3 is TGCAGCGCTGAACATCCTCGGGGGGCGAACGCTGAAGCTTTCTTT.

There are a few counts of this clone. Here the CDR3 reads CASSPDSLRGKLFF. The DNA of the CDR3 is TGTGCCAGCAGCCCGGACAGTTTGAGGGGAAAACTGTTTTTT. The chain is built from TRBV6-5 and TRBJ1-4; TRBD1 is a possible D gene (6 bases). This CDR3 contains 14 residues. Per the germline V gene, CDR1 is MNHEY and CDR2 is SVGAGI. Deletions cut 6 bases from V and 10 bases from J, with 18 bases between.

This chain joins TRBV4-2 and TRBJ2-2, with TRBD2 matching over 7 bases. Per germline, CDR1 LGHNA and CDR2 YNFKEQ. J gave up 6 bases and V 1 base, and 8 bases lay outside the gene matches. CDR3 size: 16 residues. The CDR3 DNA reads TGTGCCAGCAGCCAAGCAACAGCGGGGAGCTCCGGGGAGCTGTTTTTT. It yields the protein CASSQATAGSSGELFF.

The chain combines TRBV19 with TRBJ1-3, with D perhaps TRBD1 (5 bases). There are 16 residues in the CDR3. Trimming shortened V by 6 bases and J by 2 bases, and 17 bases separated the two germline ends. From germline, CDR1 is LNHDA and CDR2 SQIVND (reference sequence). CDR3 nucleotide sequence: TGTGCCAGTAGCCCAATCGACAGTGCGACTGGAAACACCATATATTTT. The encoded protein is CASSPIDSATGNTIYF.

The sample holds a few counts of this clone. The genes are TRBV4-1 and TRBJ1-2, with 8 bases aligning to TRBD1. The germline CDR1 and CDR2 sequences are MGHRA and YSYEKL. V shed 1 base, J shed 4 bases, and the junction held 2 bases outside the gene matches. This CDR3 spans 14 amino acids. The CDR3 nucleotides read TGCGCCAGCAGCCAAGGCGACAGGGGCTATGGCTACACCTTC. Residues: CASSQGDRGYGYTF.

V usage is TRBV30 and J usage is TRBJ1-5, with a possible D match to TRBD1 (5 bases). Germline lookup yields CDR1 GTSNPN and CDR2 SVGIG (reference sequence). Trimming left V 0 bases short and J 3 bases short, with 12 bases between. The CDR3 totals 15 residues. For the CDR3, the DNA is TGTGCCTGGAGTGTACGGGCAGGGTCCAATCAGCCCCAGCATTTT. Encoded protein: CAWSVRAGSNQPQHF.

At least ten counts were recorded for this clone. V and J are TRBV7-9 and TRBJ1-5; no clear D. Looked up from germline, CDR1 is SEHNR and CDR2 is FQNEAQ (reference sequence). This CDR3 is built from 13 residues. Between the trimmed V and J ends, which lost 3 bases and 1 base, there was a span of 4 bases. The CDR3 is CASSFQSNQPQHF. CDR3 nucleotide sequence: TGTGCCAGCAGCTTCCAGAGCAATCAGCCCCAGCATTTT.

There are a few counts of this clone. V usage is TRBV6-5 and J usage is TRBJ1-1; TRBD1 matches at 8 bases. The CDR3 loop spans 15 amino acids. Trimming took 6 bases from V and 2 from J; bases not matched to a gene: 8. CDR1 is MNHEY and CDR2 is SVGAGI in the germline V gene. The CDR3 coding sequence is TGTGCCAGCAGGGGGCCAGGGGGCAGAAACACTGAAGCTTTCTTT. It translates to CASRGPGGRNTEAFF.

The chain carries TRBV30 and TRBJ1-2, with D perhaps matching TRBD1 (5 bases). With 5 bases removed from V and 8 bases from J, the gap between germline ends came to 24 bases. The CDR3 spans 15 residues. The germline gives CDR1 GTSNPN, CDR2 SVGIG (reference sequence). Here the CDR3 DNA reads TGTGCCTGGGAGGCCCGCGACAGACTTTTTGGAGGCTACACCTTC. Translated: CAWEARDRLFGGYTF.

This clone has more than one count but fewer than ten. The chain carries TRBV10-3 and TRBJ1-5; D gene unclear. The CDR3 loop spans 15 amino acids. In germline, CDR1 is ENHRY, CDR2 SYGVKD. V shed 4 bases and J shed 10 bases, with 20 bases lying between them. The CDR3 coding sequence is TGTGCCATCAGTGGGGGATCAGCAATGGGGAGACCCCAGCATTTT. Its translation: CAISGGSAMGRPQHF.

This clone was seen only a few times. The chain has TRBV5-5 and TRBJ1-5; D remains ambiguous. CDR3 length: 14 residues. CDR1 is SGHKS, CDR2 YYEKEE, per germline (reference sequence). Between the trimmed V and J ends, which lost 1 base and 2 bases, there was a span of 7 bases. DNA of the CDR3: TGTGCCAGCAGCTTGCCCGGGGGCAATCAGCCCCAGCATTTT. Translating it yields CASSLPGGNQPQHF.

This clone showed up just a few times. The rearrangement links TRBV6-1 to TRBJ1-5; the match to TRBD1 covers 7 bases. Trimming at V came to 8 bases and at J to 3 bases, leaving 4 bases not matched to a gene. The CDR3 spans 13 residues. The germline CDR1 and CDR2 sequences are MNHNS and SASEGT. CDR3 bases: TGTGCCAGCCTCGGGACAGTCAATCAGCCCCAGCATTTT. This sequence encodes CASLGTVNQPQHF.

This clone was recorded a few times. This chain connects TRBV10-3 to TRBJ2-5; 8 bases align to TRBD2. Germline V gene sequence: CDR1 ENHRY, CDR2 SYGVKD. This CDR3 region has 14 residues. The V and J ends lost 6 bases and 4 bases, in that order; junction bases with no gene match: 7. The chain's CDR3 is CAISPGGAGETQYF. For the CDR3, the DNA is TGTGCCATCAGCCCCGGGGGGGCGGGAGAGACCCAGTACTTC.

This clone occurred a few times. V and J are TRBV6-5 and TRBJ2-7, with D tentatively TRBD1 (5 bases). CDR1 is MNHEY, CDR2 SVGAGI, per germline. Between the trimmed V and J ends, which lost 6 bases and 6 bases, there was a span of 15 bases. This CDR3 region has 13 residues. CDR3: CASRPSGLSEQYV. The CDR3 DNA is TGTGCCAGCAGACCCTCAGGGCTGAGCGAGCAGTACGTC.

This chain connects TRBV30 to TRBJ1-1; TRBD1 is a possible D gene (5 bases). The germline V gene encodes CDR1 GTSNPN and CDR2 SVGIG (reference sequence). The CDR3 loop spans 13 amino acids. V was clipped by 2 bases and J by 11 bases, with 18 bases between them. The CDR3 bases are TGTGCCTGGAGTATTAAAAGGGGAGGGTATGCTTTCTTT. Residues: CAWSIKRGGYAFF.

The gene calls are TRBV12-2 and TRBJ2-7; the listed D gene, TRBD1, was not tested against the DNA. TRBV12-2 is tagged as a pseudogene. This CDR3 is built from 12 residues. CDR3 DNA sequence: TGTGCAAGTCGCTCTACAGGGTACGGTCAGTACGTC. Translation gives CASRSTGYGQYV.

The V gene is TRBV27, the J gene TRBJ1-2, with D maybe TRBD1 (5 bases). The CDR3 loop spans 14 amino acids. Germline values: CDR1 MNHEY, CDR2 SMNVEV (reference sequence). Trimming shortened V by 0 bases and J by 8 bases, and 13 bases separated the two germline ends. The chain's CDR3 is CASSLSGGARGYTF. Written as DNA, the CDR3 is TGTGCCAGCAGTTTATCGGGAGGGGCGCGGGGCTACACCTTC.

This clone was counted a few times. CDR3 protein: CASSYNRQGPEKLFF. The DNA for the CDR3 is TGTGCCAGCAGTTACAACCGACAGGGTCCGGAAAAACTGTTTTTT. V is TRBV6-5 and J is TRBJ1-4, with 7 nucleotides matching TRBD1. CDR3 length: 15 residues. Trimming cost V 2 bases and J 8 bases; bases outside gene matches: 8. The germline gives CDR1 MNHEY, CDR2 SVGAGI.

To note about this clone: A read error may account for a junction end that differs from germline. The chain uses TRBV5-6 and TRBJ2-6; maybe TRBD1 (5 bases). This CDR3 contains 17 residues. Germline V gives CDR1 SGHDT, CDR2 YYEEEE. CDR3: CASSLGHHHSGANVPTF. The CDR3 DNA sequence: TGTGCCAGCAGCTTAGGGCACCACCACTCTGGGGCCAACGTCCCGACTTTC. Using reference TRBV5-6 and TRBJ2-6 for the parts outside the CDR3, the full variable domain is DAGVTQSPTHLIKTRGQQVTLRCSPKSGHDTVSWYQQALGQGPQFIFQYYEEEERQRGNFPDRFSGHQFPNYSSELNVNALLLGDSALYLCASSLGHHHSGANVPTFGAGSRLTVL.

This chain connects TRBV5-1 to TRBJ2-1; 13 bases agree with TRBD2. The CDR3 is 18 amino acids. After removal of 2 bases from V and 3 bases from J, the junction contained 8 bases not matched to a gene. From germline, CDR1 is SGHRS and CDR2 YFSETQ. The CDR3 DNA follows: TGCGCCAGCAGCTTCACTAGCGGGGGGGCGAATGTCTACAATGAGCAGTTCTTC. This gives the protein CASSFTSGGANVYNEQFF.

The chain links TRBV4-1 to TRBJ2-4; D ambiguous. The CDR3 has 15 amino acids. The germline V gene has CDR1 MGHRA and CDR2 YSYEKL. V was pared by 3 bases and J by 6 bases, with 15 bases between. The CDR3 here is CASSHPGLSGNIQYF. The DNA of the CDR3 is TGCGCCAGCAGCCACCCAGGTTTGAGTGGAAACATTCAGTACTTC.

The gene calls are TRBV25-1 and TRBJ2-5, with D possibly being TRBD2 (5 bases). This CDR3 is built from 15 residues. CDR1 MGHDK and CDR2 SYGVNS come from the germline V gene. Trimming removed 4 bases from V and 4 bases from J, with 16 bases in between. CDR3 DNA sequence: TGTGCCAGCAGTGTAGAGGGTAGGGCGTTAGAGACCCAGTACTTC. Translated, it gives CASSVEGRALETQYF.

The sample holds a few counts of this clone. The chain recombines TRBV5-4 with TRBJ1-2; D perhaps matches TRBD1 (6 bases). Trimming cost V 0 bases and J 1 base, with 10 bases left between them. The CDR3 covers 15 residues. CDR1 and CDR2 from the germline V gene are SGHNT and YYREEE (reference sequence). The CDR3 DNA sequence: TGTGCCAGCAGCTTGGGCGGGGGGCTTAACTATGGCTACACCTTC. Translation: CASSLGGGLNYGYTF. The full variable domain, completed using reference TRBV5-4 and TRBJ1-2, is ETGVTQSPTHLIKTRGQQVTLRCSSQSGHNTVSWYQQALGQGPQFIFQYYREEENGRGNFPPRFSGLQFPNYSSELNVNALELDDSALYLCASSLGGGLNYGYTFGSGTRLTVV.

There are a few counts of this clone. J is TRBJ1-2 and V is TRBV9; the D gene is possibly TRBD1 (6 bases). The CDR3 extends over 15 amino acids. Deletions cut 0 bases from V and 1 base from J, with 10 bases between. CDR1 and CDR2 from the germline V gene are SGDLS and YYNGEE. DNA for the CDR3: TGTGCCAGCAGCGTAGGGGGGCGCGTTAACTATGGCTACACCTTC. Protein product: CASSVGGRVNYGYTF.

The DNA of the CDR3 is TGCGCCAGCAGCCAAGAGGCGACAGGGGGAGAGCAGTACTTC. Protein sequence: CASSQEATGGEQYF. The V and J genes are TRBV4-1 and TRBJ2-7; 9 bases align to TRBD1. Germline CDR1 reads MGHRA; CDR2 reads YSYEKL. This CDR3 has 14 amino acids. With V trimmed by 0 bases and J by 7 bases, 4 bases remained unmatched.